This T cell receptor (beta chain) was sequenced in a study of radiotherapy plus CTLA-4 blockade in lung cancer. The CDR3 consists of 14 residues. V was pared by 6 bases and J by 3 bases, with 5 bases of the junction left unmatched. Per germline, CDR1 ENHRY and CDR2 SYGVKD. Only in-frame clones appear in the TCRdb table, and some are missing; sequencing was by immunoSEQ multiplex PCR. The sample includes approximately 50,000 clones, 82% of them seen just once. The receptor was isolated from a human donor with non-small cell lung cancer whose response to radiotherapy plus ipilimumab could not be evaluated. The specimen comprised peripheral blood, sampled from a patient treated with radiotherapy plus ipilimumab. The chain employs TRBV10-3 and TRBJ2-7, with 10 positions matching TRBD1. CDR3 bases: TGTGCCATCAGCCGGGACAGGGGAGACTACGAGCAGTACTTC. Translated, it gives CAISRDRGDYEQYF.